The clone carrying this T cell receptor (beta chain) was observed a few times. Its antigen is currently unknown. These data belong to a study of beta chain features in type 1 diabetes. Findings and caveats of the study: It was among patients, rather than healthy donors, that naive, central memory and Treg TCRB repertoires appeared more similar. Among type 1 diabetes patients, VDJ junctions had fewer insertions and more deletions. Type 1 diabetes patients had moderately but significantly shorter TCRB CDR3s in all four CD4+ subsets.

Per germline, CDR1 KGHSH and CDR2 LQKENI. Trimming stripped 3 bases from V and 4 bases from J, with 13 bases between. The CDR3 runs to 15 residues. What was sequenced were expressed TCRB transcripts, since all of the isolated RNA had been reverse transcribed. The average output of naive, central memory and regulatory T cell samples was several million reads. The method was immunoSEQ multiplex PCR; TCRdb's version includes in-frame clones alone and lacks a portion of them. The data show around 300,000 clones, about 8.5% seen once. This chain connects TRBV18 to TRBJ2-1; maybe TRBD1 (7 bases). Sequenced sample: central memory CD4+ T cells from blood. This receptor was obtained from a woman aged 18-29 years in good health. CDR3 DNA sequence: TGTGCCAGCTCACCCCAGGGGGGCTTATACAATGAGCAGTTCTTC. This codes for CASSPQGGLYNEQFF.